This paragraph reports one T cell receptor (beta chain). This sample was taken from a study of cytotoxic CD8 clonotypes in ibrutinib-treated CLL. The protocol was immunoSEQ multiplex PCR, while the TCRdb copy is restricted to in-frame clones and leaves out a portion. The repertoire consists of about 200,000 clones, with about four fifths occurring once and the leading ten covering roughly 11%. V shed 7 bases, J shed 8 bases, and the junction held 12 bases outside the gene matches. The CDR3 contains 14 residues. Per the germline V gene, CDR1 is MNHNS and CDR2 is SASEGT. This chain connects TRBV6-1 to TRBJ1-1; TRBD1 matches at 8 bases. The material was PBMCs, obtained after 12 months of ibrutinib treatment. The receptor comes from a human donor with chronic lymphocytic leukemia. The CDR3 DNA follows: TGTGCCAGCAACCTGTACCAGACAGGGGCGGAAGCTTTCTTT. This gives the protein CASNLYQTGAEAFF.